This record covers a single T cell receptor beta chain. The antigen is unknown. The sample comes from a study of T cells in localized non-small cell lung cancer. Clones were sequenced by immunoSEQ multiplex PCR, and TCRdb holds only the in-frame ones, with some missing. The sample has 40,000 or so clones; roughly 87% are singletons. General study results and limits: In adjacent lung appeared a median 57 of the top 100 tumor clones. Uninvolved adjacent lung had the highest recorded T cell clonality, with tumor below it. A raised T cell density in blood coincided with lengthier overall survival.

In germline, CDR1 is SQVTM, CDR2 ANQGSEA. The CDR3 is 10 residues long. With 6 bases removed from V and 6 bases from J, the gap between germline ends came to 6 bases. The chain links TRBV29-1 to TRBJ2-1; a possible D gene is TRBD2 (5 bases). The clonotype was recovered from an older male donor with stage III squamous cell lung carcinoma. The sequenced sample was peripheral blood, obtained before any cancer treatment. CDR3 in amino acids: CSVGGNEQFF. The DNA of the CDR3 is TGCAGCGTCGGAGGCAATGAGCAGTTCTTC.